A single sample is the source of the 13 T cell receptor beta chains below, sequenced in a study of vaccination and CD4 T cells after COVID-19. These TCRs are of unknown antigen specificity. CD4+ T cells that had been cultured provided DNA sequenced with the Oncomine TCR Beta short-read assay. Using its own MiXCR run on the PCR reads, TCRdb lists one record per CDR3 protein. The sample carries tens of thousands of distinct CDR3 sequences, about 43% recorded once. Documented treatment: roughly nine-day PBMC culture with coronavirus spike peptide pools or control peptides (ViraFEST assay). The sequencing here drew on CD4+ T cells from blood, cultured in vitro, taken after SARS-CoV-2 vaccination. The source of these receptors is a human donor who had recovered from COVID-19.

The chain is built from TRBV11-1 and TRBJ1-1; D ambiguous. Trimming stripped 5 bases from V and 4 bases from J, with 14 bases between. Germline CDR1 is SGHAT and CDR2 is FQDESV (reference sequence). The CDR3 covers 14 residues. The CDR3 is CASSPRSRGTEAFF. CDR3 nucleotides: TGTGCCAGCAGCCCCCGTAGCCGGGGCACTGAAGCTTTCTTT.

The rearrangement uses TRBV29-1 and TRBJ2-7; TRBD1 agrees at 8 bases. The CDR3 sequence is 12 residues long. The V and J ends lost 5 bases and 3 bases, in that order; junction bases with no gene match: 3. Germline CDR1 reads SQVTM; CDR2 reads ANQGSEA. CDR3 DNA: TGCAGCGTTTTCGGACAGGGCTACGAGCAGTACTTC. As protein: CSVFGQGYEQYF.

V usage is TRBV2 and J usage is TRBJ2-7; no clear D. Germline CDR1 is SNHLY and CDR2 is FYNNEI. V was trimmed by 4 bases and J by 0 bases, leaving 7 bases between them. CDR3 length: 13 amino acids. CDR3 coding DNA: TGTGCCAGCAGTGTCGTGAACTCCTACGAGCAGTACTTC. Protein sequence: CASSVVNSYEQYF.

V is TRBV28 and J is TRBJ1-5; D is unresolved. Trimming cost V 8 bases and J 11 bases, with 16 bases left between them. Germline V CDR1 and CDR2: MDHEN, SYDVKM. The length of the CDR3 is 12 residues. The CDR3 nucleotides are TGTGCCAGCGGGGAGGAGATCATGGCCCAGCATTTT. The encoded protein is CASGEEIMAQHF.

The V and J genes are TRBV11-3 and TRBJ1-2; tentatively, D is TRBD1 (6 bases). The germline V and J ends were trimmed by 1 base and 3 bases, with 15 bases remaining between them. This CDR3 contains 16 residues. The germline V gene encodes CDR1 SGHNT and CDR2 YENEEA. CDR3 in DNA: TGTGCCAGCAGCTTAGTTGGTACAGGGCAAGACTATGGCTACACCTTC. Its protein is CASSLVGTGQDYGYTF.

The CDR3 region has the DNA TGTGCCAGTAGTACCCTCGCGGGGGGAACCTACAATGAGCAGTTCTTC. This translates into CASSTLAGGTYNEQFF. The chain combines TRBV19 with TRBJ2-1; 8 nucleotides match TRBD2. The CDR3 totals 16 residues. Germline V gene data show CDR1 as LNHDA and CDR2 as SQIVND (reference sequence). Trimming cost V 4 bases and J 2 bases; bases outside gene matches: 7.

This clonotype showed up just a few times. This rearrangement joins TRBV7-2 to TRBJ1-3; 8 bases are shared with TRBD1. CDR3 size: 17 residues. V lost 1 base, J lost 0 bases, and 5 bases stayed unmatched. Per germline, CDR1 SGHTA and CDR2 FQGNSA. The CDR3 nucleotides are TGTGCCAGCAGCTTAGACCCCAGGGGGCCCTCTGGAAACACCATATATTTT. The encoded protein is CASSLDPRGPSGNTIYF.

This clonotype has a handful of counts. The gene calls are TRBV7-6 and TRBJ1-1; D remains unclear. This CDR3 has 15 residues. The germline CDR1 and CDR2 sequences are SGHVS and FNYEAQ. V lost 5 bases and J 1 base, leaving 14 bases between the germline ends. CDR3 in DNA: TGTGCCAGCAGCCTGACACACCCGCCGAACACTGAAGCTTTCTTT. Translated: CASSLTHPPNTEAFF.

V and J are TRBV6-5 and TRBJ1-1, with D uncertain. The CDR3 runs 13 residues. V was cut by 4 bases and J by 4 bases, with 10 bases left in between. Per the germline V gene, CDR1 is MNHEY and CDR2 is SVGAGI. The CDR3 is CASSSPITTEAFF. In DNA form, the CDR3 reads TGTGCCAGCAGTTCACCGATCACCACTGAAGCTTTCTTT.

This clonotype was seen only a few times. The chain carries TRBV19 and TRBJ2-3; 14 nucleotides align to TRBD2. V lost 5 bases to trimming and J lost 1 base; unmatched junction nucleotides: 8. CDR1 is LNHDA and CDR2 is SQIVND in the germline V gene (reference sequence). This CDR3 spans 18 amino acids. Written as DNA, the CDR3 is TGTGCCAGTAGTCCGGAAGGGACTAGCGGGAGCGGCACAGATACGCAGTATTTT. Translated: CASSPEGTSGSGTDTQYF.

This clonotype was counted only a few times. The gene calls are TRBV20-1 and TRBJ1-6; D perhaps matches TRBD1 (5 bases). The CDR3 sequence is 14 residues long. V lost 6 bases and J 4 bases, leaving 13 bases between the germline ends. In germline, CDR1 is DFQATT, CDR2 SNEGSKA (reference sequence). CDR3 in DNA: TGCAGTGCCGCCGGGACGGGATATAATTCACCCCTCCACTTT. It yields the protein CSAAGTGYNSPLHF.

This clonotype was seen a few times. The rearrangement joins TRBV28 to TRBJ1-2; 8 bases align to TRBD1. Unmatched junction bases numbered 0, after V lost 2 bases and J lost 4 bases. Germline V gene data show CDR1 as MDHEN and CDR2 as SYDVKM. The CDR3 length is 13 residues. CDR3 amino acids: CASSLQGAYGYTF. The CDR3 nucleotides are TGTGCCAGCAGTTTACAGGGGGCCTATGGCTACACCTTC.

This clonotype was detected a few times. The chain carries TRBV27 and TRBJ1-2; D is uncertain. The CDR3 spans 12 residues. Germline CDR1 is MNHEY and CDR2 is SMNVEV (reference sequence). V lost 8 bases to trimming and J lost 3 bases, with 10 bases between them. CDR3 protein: CASPNRHYGYTF. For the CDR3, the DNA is TGTGCCAGCCCGAATCGACACTATGGCTACACCTTC.